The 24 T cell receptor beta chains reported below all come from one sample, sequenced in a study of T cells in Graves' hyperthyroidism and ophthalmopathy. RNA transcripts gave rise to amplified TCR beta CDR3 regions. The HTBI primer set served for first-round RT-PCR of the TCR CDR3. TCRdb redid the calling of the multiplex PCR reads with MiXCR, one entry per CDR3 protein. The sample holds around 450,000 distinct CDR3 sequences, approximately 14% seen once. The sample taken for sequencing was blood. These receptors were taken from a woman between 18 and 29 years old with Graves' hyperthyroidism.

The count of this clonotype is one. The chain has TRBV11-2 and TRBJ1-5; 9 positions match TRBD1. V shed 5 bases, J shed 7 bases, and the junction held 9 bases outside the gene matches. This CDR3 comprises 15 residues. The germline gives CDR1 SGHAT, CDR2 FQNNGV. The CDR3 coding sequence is TGTGCCAGCAGCGGCGGGACAGGGAAAGGACAGCCCCAGCATTTT. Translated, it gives CASSGGTGKGQPQHF.

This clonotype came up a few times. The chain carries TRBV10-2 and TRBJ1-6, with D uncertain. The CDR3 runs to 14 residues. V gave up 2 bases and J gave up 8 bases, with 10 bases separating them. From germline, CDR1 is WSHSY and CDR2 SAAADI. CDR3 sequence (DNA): TGCGCCAGCAGTGAGATGGGGTTGGATTCACCCCTCCACTTT. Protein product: CASSEMGLDSPLHF.

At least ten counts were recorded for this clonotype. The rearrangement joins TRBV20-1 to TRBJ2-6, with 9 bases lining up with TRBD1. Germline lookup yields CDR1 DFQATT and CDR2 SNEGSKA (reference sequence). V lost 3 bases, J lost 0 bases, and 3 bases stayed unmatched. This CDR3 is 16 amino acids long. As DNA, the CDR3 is TGCAGTGCTAGTCGACAGGGGGTCTCTGGGGCCAACGTCCTGACTTTC. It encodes CSASRQGVSGANVLTF.

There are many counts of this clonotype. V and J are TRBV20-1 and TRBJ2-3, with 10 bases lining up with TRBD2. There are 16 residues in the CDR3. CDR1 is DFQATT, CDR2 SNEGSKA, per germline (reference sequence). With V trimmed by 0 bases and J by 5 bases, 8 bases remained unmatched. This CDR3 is CSARDVASGSKDTQYF. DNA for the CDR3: TGCAGTGCTAGAGATGTGGCTAGCGGGAGTAAAGATACGCAGTATTTT.

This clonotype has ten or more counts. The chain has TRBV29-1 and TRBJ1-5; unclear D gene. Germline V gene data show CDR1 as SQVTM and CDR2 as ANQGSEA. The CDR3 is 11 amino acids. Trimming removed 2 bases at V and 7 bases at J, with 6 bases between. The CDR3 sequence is CSVERRQPQHF. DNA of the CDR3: TGCAGCGTTGAACGGCGGCAGCCCCAGCATTTT.

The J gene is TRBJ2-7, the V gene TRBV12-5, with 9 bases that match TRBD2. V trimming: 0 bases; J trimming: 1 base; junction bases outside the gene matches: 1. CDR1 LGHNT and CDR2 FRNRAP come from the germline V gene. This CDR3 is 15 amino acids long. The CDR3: CASGLVLAGSYEQYF. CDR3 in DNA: TGTGCTAGTGGTTTGGTCCTAGCGGGGTCCTACGAGCAGTACTTC.

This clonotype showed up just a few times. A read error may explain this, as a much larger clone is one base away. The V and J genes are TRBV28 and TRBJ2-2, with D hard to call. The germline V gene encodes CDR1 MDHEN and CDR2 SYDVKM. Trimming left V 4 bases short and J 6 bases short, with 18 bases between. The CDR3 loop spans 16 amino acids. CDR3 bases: TGTGCCAGCAGTTCTCTGACGCATAAGGTCTCCGGGGAGCTGTTTTTT. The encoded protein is CASSSLTHKVSGELFF.

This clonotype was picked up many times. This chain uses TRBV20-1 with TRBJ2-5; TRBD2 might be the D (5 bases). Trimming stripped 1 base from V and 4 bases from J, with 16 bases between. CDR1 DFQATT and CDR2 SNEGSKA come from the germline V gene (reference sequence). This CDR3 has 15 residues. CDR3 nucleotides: TGCAGTGCTAGAGTTATAGCTGGACGGGGAGAGACCCAGTACTTC. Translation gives CSARVIAGRGETQYF.

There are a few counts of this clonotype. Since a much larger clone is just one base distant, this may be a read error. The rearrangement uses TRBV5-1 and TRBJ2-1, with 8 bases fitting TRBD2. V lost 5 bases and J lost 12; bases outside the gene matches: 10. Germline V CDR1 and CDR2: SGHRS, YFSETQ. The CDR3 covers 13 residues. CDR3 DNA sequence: TGCGCCAGCAGAGCGGGAGTTATCGATGGGCAGTTCTTC. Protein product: CASRAGVIDGQFF.

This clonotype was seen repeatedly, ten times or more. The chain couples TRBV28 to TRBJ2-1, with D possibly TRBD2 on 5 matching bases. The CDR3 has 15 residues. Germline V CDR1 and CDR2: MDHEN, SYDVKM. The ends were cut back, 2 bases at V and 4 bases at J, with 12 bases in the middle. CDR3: CASSLKAAFYNEQFF. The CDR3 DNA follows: TGTGCCAGCAGTTTAAAAGCGGCCTTTTACAATGAGCAGTTCTTC.

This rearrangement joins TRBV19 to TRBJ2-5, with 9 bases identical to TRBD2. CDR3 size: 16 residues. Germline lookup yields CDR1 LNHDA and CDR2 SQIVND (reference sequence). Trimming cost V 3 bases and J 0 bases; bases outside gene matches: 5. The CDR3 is CASSIGLAPNQETQYF. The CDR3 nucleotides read TGTGCCAGTAGTATCGGACTAGCGCCAAACCAAGAGACCCAGTACTTC.

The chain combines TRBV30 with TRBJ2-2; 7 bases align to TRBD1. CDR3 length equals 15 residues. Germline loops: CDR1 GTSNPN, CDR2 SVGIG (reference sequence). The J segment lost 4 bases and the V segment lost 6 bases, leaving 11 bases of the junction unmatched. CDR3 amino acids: CACQQGVMTTGELFF. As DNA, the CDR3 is TGTGCCTGCCAGCAGGGGGTTATGACCACCGGGGAGCTGTTTTTT.

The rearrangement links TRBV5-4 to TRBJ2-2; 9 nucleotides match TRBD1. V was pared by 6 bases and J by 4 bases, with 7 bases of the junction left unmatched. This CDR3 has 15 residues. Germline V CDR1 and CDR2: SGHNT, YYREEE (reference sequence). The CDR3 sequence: CASTTGTGLTGELFF. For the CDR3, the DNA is TGTGCCAGCACTACCGGGACAGGGCTCACCGGGGAGCTGTTTTTT.

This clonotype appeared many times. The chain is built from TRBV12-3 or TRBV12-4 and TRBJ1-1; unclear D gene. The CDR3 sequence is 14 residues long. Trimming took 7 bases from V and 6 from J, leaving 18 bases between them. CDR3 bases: TGTGCCAGCATGTACAGCGACGGACGTGCTGAAGCTTTCTTT. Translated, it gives CASMYSDGRAEAFF.

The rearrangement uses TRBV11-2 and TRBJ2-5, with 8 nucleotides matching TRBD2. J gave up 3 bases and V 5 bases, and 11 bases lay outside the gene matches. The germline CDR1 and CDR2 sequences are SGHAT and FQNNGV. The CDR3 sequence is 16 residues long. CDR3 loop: CASSPSGAGEKETQYF. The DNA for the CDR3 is TGTGCCAGCAGCCCAAGTGGAGCGGGAGAAAAAGAGACCCAGTACTTC.

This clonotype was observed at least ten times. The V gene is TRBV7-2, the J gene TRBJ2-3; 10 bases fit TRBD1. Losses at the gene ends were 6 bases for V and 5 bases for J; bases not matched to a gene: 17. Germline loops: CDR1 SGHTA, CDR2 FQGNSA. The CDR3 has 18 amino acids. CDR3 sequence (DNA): TGTGCCAGCAGTACCGGGACAGGGGTCCCGGCTAGACAAGATACGCAGTATTTT. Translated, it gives CASSTGTGVPARQDTQYF.

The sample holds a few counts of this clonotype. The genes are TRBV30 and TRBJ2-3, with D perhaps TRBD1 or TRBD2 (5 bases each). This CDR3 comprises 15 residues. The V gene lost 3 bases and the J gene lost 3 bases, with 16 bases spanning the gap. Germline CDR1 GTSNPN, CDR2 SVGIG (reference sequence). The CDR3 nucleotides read TGTGCCTGGAGGGATACTCGAGGGGAAACAGATACGCAGTATTTT. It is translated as CAWRDTRGETDTQYF. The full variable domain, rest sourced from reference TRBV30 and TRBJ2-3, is SQTIHQWPATLVQPVGSPLSLECTVEGTSNPNLYWYRQAAGRGLQLLFYSVGIGQISSEVPQNLSASRPQDRQFILSSKKLLLSDSGFYLCAWRDTRGETDTQYFGPGTRLTVL.

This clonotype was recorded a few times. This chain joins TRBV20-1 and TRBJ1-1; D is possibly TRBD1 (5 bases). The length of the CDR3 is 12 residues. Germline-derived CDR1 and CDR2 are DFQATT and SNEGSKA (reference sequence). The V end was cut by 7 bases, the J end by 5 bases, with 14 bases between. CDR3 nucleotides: TGCAGTGGTTGGGGCGAGGGGACTGAAGCTTTCTTT. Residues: CSGWGEGTEAFF.

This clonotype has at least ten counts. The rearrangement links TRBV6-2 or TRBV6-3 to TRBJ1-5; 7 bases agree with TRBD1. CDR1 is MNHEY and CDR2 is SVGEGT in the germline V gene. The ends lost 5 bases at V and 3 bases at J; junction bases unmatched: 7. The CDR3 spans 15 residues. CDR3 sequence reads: CASSPDREINQPQHF. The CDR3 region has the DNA TGTGCCAGCAGTCCCGACAGGGAAATCAATCAGCCCCAGCATTTT.

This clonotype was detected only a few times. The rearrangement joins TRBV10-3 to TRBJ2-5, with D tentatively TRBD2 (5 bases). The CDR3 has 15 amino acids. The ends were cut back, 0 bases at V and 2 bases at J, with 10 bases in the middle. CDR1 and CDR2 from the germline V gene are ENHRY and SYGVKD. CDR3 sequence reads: CAISESGGLQETQYF. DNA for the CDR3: TGTGCCATCAGTGAGTCAGGCGGGTTACAAGAGACCCAGTACTTC.

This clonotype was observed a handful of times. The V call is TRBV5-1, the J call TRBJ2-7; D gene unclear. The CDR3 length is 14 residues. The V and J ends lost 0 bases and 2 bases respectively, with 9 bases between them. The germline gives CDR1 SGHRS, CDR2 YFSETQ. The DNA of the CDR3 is TGCGCCAGCAGCTTGGGTGTCAGAGCCTACGAGCAGTACTTC. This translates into CASSLGVRAYEQYF.

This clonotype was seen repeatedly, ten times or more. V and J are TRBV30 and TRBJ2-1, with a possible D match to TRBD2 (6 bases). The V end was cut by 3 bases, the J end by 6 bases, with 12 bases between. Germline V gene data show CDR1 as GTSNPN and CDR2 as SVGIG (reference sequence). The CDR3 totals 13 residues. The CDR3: CAWRMVGGNEQFF. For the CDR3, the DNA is TGTGCCTGGAGGATGGTGGGGGGCAATGAGCAGTTCTTC. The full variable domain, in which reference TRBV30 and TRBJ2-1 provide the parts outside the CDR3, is SQTIHQWPATLVQPVGSPLSLECTVEGTSNPNLYWYRQAAGRGLQLLFYSVGIGQISSEVPQNLSASRPQDRQFILSSKKLLLSDSGFYLCAWRMVGGNEQFFGPGTRLTVL.

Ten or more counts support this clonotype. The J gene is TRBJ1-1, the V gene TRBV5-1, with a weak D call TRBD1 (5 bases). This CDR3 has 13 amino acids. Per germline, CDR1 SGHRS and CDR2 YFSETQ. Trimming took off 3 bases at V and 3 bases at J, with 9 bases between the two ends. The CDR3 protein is CASSWGGDTEAFF. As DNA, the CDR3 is TGCGCCAGCAGCTGGGGGGGGGACACTGAAGCTTTCTTT.

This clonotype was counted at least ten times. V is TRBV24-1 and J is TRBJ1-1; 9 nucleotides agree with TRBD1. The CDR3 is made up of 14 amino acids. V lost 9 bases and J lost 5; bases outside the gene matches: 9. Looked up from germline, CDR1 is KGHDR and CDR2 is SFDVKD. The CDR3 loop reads CATRPGTGSTEAFF. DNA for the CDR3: TGTGCCACCCGACCCGGGACAGGGTCGACTGAAGCTTTCTTT.